A selection of T cell receptor beta chains follows, all from one sample in a study of HIV-infected patients and healthy controls. TCRdb used MiXCR to reprocess the 5' RACE reads, holding one entry per CDR3 protein. The table has 18,000 or so distinct CDR3 sequences, about 9.4% seen once; the top ten hold 5% to 7%. Sequencing was performed on blood. These receptors came from an adult in good health. CDR3s include the opening cysteine and the closing phenylalanine or tryptophan. Fields, in order: D gene, V gene, J gene, clone size, CDR3 length, CDR3 protein, CDR3 DNA. D genes are given only for firm matches. Some rows mark clone size as missing; the rest say once, few, many or name a class of expanded clone.

d_call: -; v_call: TRBV29-1; j_call: TRBJ2-2; clone_size: -; cdr3_length: 15; cdr3_aa: CSVEAEPGLGGELFF; cdr3_nt: TGCAGCGTTGAAGCAGAGCCGGGGCTGGGCGGGGAGCTGTTTTTT
d_call: TRBD2; v_call: TRBV7-2; j_call: TRBJ2-7; clone_size: many; cdr3_length: 15; cdr3_aa: CASSFYRLAGDEQYF; cdr3_nt: TGTGCCAGCAGCTTTTATAGACTAGCGGGAGACGAGCAGTACTTC
d_call: -; v_call: TRBV28; j_call: TRBJ2-7; clone_size: medium-sized; cdr3_length: 13; cdr3_aa: CASSEGTDYEQYF; cdr3_nt: TGTGCCAGCAGTGAAGGGACTGATTACGAGCAGTACTTC
d_call: -; v_call: TRBV3-1; j_call: TRBJ1-1; clone_size: -; cdr3_length: 15; cdr3_aa: CASSQSSLRNTEAFF; cdr3_nt: TGTGCCAGCAGCCAATCCTCCCTCAGAAACACTGAAGCTTTCTTT
d_call: -; v_call: TRBV30; j_call: TRBJ1-5; clone_size: many; cdr3_length: 11; cdr3_aa: CAWEQGGPQHF; cdr3_nt: TGTGCCTGGGAACAGGGAGGACCCCAGCATTTT
d_call: -; v_call: TRBV7-2; j_call: TRBJ2-1; clone_size: many; cdr3_length: 16; cdr3_aa: CASNQLPGTGYNEQFF; cdr3_nt: TGTGCCAGCAACCAGCTCCCTGGGACGGGTTACAATGAGCAGTTCTTC
d_call: TRBD2; v_call: TRBV7-3; j_call: TRBJ2-1; clone_size: many; cdr3_length: 14; cdr3_aa: CASSLTGTSGEQFF; cdr3_nt: TGTGCCAGCAGCTTAACGGGGACTAGCGGCGAGCAGTTCTTC
d_call: -; v_call: TRBV29-1; j_call: TRBJ2-7; clone_size: many; cdr3_length: 13; cdr3_aa: CSAAPGTSYEQYF; cdr3_nt: TGCAGCGCCGCACCCGGAACCTCCTACGAGCAGTACTTC
d_call: -; v_call: TRBV7-9; j_call: TRBJ2-3; clone_size: many; cdr3_length: 14; cdr3_aa: CASSLAEGADTQYF; cdr3_nt: TGTGCCAGCAGCTTAGCGGAGGGAGCAGATACGCAGTATTTT
d_call: -; v_call: TRBV6-6; j_call: TRBJ1-2; clone_size: many; cdr3_length: 16; cdr3_aa: CASSYSQGGLNYGYTF; cdr3_nt: TGTGCCAGCAGTTACTCCCAGGGAGGACTTAACTATGGCTACACCTTC
d_call: -; v_call: TRBV20-1; j_call: TRBJ1-1; clone_size: medium-sized; cdr3_length: 13; cdr3_aa: CSATRGMNTEAFF; cdr3_nt: TGCAGTGCTACCAGGGGTATGAACACTGAAGCTTTCTTT
d_call: TRBD2; v_call: TRBV20-1; j_call: TRBJ2-7; clone_size: few; cdr3_length: 18; cdr3_aa: CSATVRTSGISRSLEQYF; cdr3_nt: TGCAGTGCTACCGTGCGGACTAGCGGGATCTCCCGCTCCTTAGAGCAGTACTTC
d_call: TRBD2; v_call: TRBV5-1; j_call: TRBJ2-1; clone_size: medium-sized; cdr3_length: 17; cdr3_aa: CASSPEGRGALYNEQFF; cdr3_nt: TGCGCCAGCAGCCCAGAAGGGCGGGGGGCGTTGTACAATGAGCAGTTCTTC
d_call: -; v_call: TRBV18; j_call: TRBJ2-7; clone_size: many; cdr3_length: 13; cdr3_aa: CASSRGQHYEQYF; cdr3_nt: TGTGCCAGCTCGCGGGGACAACACTACGAGCAGTACTTC
d_call: -; v_call: TRBV4-1; j_call: TRBJ2-2; clone_size: many; cdr3_length: 16; cdr3_aa: CASSLAWRGNTGELFF; cdr3_nt: TGCGCCAGCAGCCTAGCATGGAGGGGGAACACCGGGGAGCTGTTTTTT
d_call: -; v_call: TRBV2; j_call: TRBJ2-3; clone_size: many; cdr3_length: 12; cdr3_aa: CASTADEDTQYF; cdr3_nt: TGTGCCAGCACCGCGGACGAAGATACGCAGTATTTT
d_call: -; v_call: TRBV18; j_call: TRBJ1-1; clone_size: many; cdr3_length: 13; cdr3_aa: CASSPGRQIEAFF; cdr3_nt: TGTGCCAGCTCACCAGGGCGGCAGATTGAAGCTTTCTTT
d_call: -; v_call: TRBV20-1; j_call: TRBJ2-1; clone_size: medium-sized; cdr3_length: 16; cdr3_aa: CSAIRWGSNTYNEQFF; cdr3_nt: TGCAGTGCTATCCGATGGGGGTCAAATACCTACAATGAGCAGTTCTTC
d_call: TRBD2; v_call: TRBV6-1; j_call: TRBJ2-1; clone_size: many; cdr3_length: 15; cdr3_aa: CASKSGRSSYNEQFF; cdr3_nt: TGTGCCAGCAAGAGCGGGAGGAGCTCCTACAATGAGCAGTTCTTC
d_call: -; v_call: TRBV7-8; j_call: TRBJ2-7; clone_size: many; cdr3_length: 16; cdr3_aa: CASSLQRTGPGNEQYF; cdr3_nt: TGTGCCAGCAGCTTGCAACGAACGGGCCCCGGGAACGAGCAGTACTTC
d_call: -; v_call: TRBV24-1; j_call: TRBJ2-5; clone_size: many; cdr3_length: 16; cdr3_aa: CATSDPGFGGQETQYF; cdr3_nt: TGTGCCACCAGTGATCCTGGGTTCGGGGGTCAAGAGACCCAGTACTTC
d_call: -; v_call: TRBV30; j_call: TRBJ1-2; clone_size: many; cdr3_length: 13; cdr3_aa: CAWSDPVAAGYTF; cdr3_nt: TGTGCCTGGAGTGACCCGGTCGCGGCTGGCTACACCTTC
d_call: TRBD1; v_call: TRBV6-5; j_call: TRBJ2-7; clone_size: many; cdr3_length: 14; cdr3_aa: CASSVYRGPYEQYF; cdr3_nt: TGTGCCAGCAGTGTCTACAGGGGTCCCTACGAGCAGTACTTC
d_call: -; v_call: TRBV5-1; j_call: TRBJ2-5; clone_size: many; cdr3_length: 15; cdr3_aa: CASSFSREAQETQYF; cdr3_nt: TGCGCCAGCAGCTTTTCGAGGGAGGCCCAAGAGACCCAGTACTTC
d_call: -; v_call: TRBV12-3/TRBV12-4; j_call: TRBJ2-1; clone_size: medium-sized; cdr3_length: 20; cdr3_aa: CASTNLGQYGLGGIVNEQFF; cdr3_nt: TGTGCCAGCACCAACCTGGGACAGTACGGGTTAGGGGGGATCGTCAATGAGCAGTTCTTC
d_call: -; v_call: TRBV7-8; j_call: TRBJ2-3; clone_size: many; cdr3_length: 14; cdr3_aa: CASSLARSTDTQYF; cdr3_nt: TGTGCCAGCAGCTTAGCGCGAAGCACAGATACGCAGTATTTT
d_call: -; v_call: TRBV7-2; j_call: TRBJ2-5; clone_size: many; cdr3_length: 15; cdr3_aa: CASSLSGAATETQYF; cdr3_nt: TGTGCCAGCAGCTTAAGCGGTGCCGCGACTGAGACCCAGTACTTC
d_call: -; v_call: TRBV4-1; j_call: TRBJ2-2; clone_size: many; cdr3_length: 16; cdr3_aa: CASSQEVSGWTGELFF; cdr3_nt: TGCGCCAGCAGCCAAGAAGTTTCCGGGTGGACCGGGGAGCTGTTTTTT
d_call: -; v_call: TRBV14; j_call: TRBJ2-1; clone_size: medium-sized; cdr3_length: 15; cdr3_aa: CASSDLTGSYNEQFF; cdr3_nt: TGTGCCAGCAGCGACCTTACGGGGTCCTACAATGAGCAGTTCTTC
d_call: TRBD2; v_call: TRBV6-6; j_call: TRBJ2-3; clone_size: -; cdr3_length: 15; cdr3_aa: CAESLGAGVVDTQYF; cdr3_nt: TGTGCGGAGAGTTTAGGAGCGGGAGTTGTAGATACGCAGTATTTT
d_call: -; v_call: TRBV20-1; j_call: TRBJ2-3; clone_size: many; cdr3_length: 12; cdr3_aa: CSARRGADTQYF; cdr3_nt: TGCAGTGCTCGCAGGGGTGCAGATACGCAGTATTTT
d_call: TRBD1; v_call: TRBV2; j_call: TRBJ1-2; clone_size: medium-sized; cdr3_length: 11; cdr3_aa: CASSQGDGYTF; cdr3_nt: TGTGCCAGCAGCCAGGGGGATGGCTACACCTTC
d_call: -; v_call: TRBV18; j_call: TRBJ2-1; clone_size: many; cdr3_length: 16; cdr3_aa: CASSPPILVGVNEQFF; cdr3_nt: TGTGCCAGCTCACCACCGATCCTAGTGGGAGTTAATGAGCAGTTCTTC
d_call: -; v_call: TRBV12-3/TRBV12-4; j_call: TRBJ1-5; clone_size: many; cdr3_length: 13; cdr3_aa: CASRGGANQPQHF; cdr3_nt: TGTGCCAGCCGGGGGGGGGCTAATCAGCCCCAGCATTTT
d_call: -; v_call: TRBV20-1; j_call: TRBJ1-6; clone_size: medium-sized; cdr3_length: 15; cdr3_aa: CSARDNGAVNSPLHF; cdr3_nt: TGCAGTGCTAGAGATAACGGAGCAGTCAATTCACCCCTCCACTTT
d_call: -; v_call: TRBV5-1; j_call: TRBJ2-7; clone_size: few; cdr3_length: 14; cdr3_aa: CASSPSAPVGEQYF; cdr3_nt: TGCGCCAGCAGCCCTTCAGCTCCCGTTGGCGAGCAGTACTTC
d_call: -; v_call: TRBV19; j_call: TRBJ2-1; clone_size: -; cdr3_length: 13; cdr3_aa: CASSIRLYNEQFF; cdr3_nt: TGTGCCAGTAGTATACGGCTTTACAATGAGCAGTTCTTC
d_call: -; v_call: TRBV10-3; j_call: TRBJ2-5; clone_size: many; cdr3_length: 13; cdr3_aa: CAISDLKQETQYF; cdr3_nt: TGTGCCATCAGTGATCTTAAACAAGAGACCCAGTACTTC
d_call: TRBD1; v_call: TRBV4-1; j_call: TRBJ2-4; clone_size: many; cdr3_length: 15; cdr3_aa: CASSPVGQGGYIQYF; cdr3_nt: TGCGCCAGCAGCCCGGTGGGACAGGGGGGGTACATTCAGTACTTC
d_call: -; v_call: TRBV7-9; j_call: TRBJ1-4; clone_size: -; cdr3_length: 15; cdr3_aa: CASSWAGTEREKLFF; cdr3_nt: TGTGCCAGCAGTTGGGCGGGTACCGAACGCGAAAAACTGTTTTTT